The clone carrying this T cell receptor (beta chain) was seen once. This table comes from immunoSEQ multiplex PCR, and its TCRdb copy is limited to in-frame clones, with some not included. The sample lists fewer than 250,000 clones; 83% were seen once. This sample was included in a study of blood T cell repertoires in COVID-19. The sample taken for sequencing was peripheral blood. The source of this sequence is a woman between 40 and 55 years old with active or convalescent COVID-19.

The CDR3 DNA sequence: TGTGCCAGCACCACAGGGGCCTACGAGCAGTACTTC. This translates into CASTTGAYEQYF. The rearrangement joins TRBV28 to TRBJ2-7; 7 nucleotides match TRBD1. Germline-derived CDR1 and CDR2 are MDHEN and SYDVKM. The CDR3 is 12 amino acids. With 7 bases clipped from V and 2 bases from J, the junction kept 2 bases outside the gene matches.